What follows are 13 T cell receptor beta chains derived from one specimen sequenced in a study of T cell changes during pregnancy in multiple sclerosis. This table comes from immunoSEQ multiplex PCR, and its TCRdb copy is limited to in-frame clones, with some not included. Of fewer than 90,000 clones listed, 90% to 95% are singletons. Sequencing was performed on peripheral blood, taken after pregnancy. The receptors originated from a female donor in good health, enrolled as a control in a pregnancy study.

The chain employs TRBV4-2 and TRBJ1-3; perhaps TRBD1 as D (6 bases). The CDR3 totals 16 residues. The germline CDR1 and CDR2 sequences are LGHNA and YNFKEQ. Trimming stripped 0 bases from V and 2 bases from J, with 11 bases between. The DNA for the CDR3 is TGTGCCAGCAGCCAAGAGCTAACAGGGACTGGAAACACCATATATTTT. This gives the protein CASSQELTGTGNTIYF.

V usage is TRBV7-9 and J usage is TRBJ2-3; a weak D match, TRBD1 (6 bases). From germline, CDR1 is SEHNR and CDR2 FQNEAQ (reference sequence). This CDR3 is built from 15 residues. With 5 bases removed from V and 0 bases from J, the gap between germline ends came to 12 bases. This CDR3 is CASSPQTGSTDTQYF. CDR3 coding DNA: TGTGCCAGCAGCCCACAGACAGGAAGCACAGATACGCAGTATTTT.

The chain employs TRBV18 and TRBJ1-1, with TRBD1 identical over 8 bases. This CDR3 spans 16 amino acids. The J segment lost 1 base and the V segment lost 3 bases, leaving 7 bases of the junction unmatched. Germline V gene data show CDR1 as KGHSH and CDR2 as LQKENI. CDR3 protein: CASSPLPQGANTEAFF. In DNA, the CDR3 is TGTGCCAGCTCACCCTTACCGCAGGGGGCGAACACTGAAGCTTTCTTT.

V is TRBV5-1 and J is TRBJ2-7, with D tentatively TRBD1 (6 bases). With 0 bases removed from V and 3 bases from J, the gap between germline ends came to 10 bases. The germline gives CDR1 SGHRS, CDR2 YFSETQ. CDR3 length: 14 residues. The CDR3 loop is CASSLVTGNYEQYF. CDR3 in DNA: TGCGCCAGCAGCTTGGTTACAGGGAACTACGAGCAGTACTTC.

The table lists this clone with a count of one. The CDR3: CASSLYRVEGRTGELFF. The CDR3 DNA sequence: TGTGCCAGCAGCTTGTACAGGGTCGAGGGGCGCACCGGGGAGCTGTTTTTT. The chain has TRBV5-6 and TRBJ2-2, with a weak D call TRBD1 (6 bases). The CDR3 consists of 17 residues. Per germline, CDR1 SGHDT and CDR2 YYEEEE. Between the trimmed V and J ends, which lost 1 base and 4 bases, there was a span of 17 bases.

This clone came up once. V usage is TRBV5-1 and J usage is TRBJ1-1; D possibly corresponds to TRBD1 (5 bases). CDR3 length equals 13 residues. Germline CDR1 reads SGHRS; CDR2 reads YFSETQ. Trimming took off 1 base at V and 1 base at J, with 5 bases between the two ends. The CDR3: CASSLTGNTEAFF. In DNA form, the CDR3 reads TGCGCCAGCAGCTTGACAGGGAACACTGAAGCTTTCTTT.

The chain recombines TRBV9 with TRBJ2-1; D is perhaps TRBD2 (6 bases). The germline V and J ends were trimmed by 0 bases and 3 bases, with 10 bases remaining between them. From germline, CDR1 is SGDLS and CDR2 YYNGEE. CDR3 length: 15 amino acids. The chain's CDR3 is CASSVGGEIYNEQFF. CDR3 DNA sequence: TGTGCCAGCAGCGTAGGCGGGGAAATCTACAATGAGCAGTTCTTC.

The rearrangement joins TRBV28 to TRBJ2-6, with D possibly matching TRBD2 (5 bases). The CDR3 runs to 13 residues. The V end lost 7 bases, the J end lost 2 bases, and 6 bases lay between the germline ends. Germline V gives CDR1 MDHEN, CDR2 SYDVKM. In DNA form, the CDR3 reads TGTGCCAGCACGAGGGCTGGGGCCAACGTCCTGACTTTC. Its protein is CASTRAGANVLTF.

For this clone: The sample holds other DNA sequences that translate to the same CDR3. The chain carries TRBV6-5 and TRBJ1-5; D perhaps matches TRBD1 (6 bases). The CDR3 totals 13 residues. Trimming removed 6 bases from V and 3 bases from J, with 9 bases in between. Germline values: CDR1 MNHEY, CDR2 SVGAGI. In nucleotides, the CDR3 is TGTGCCAGCAGCCGGACAGACAATCAGCCCCAGCATTTT. Translated: CASSRTDNQPQHF.

The V and J genes are TRBV5-4 and TRBJ1-1; D not certain. Trimming removed 0 bases from V and 2 bases from J, with 5 bases in between. The CDR3 runs 13 residues. CDR1 SGHNT and CDR2 YYREEE come from the germline V gene (reference sequence). The CDR3 loop reads CASSLDINTEAFF. Here the CDR3 DNA reads TGTGCCAGCAGCTTGGACATTAACACTGAAGCTTTCTTT.

CDR3 DNA sequence: TGTGCCAGCAGCCTAGACAGGTACGAGCAGTACTTC. As protein: CASSLDRYEQYF. The J gene is TRBJ2-7, the V gene TRBV5-6; perhaps TRBD1 as D (6 bases). This CDR3 region has 12 residues. Trimming removed 4 bases at V and 4 bases at J, with 9 bases between. Germline assignment: CDR1 SGHDT and CDR2 YYEEEE.

This chain joins TRBV6-1 and TRBJ1-3, with D maybe TRBD1 (5 bases). The germline V gene encodes CDR1 MNHNS and CDR2 SASEGT. Trimming left V 8 bases short and J 0 bases short, with 14 bases between. This CDR3 has 15 amino acids. The CDR3 sequence is CASAKTDFSGNTIYF. CDR3 nucleotides: TGTGCCAGCGCTAAGACAGATTTCTCTGGAAACACCATATATTTT.

The chain carries TRBV29-1 and TRBJ2-3; 9 bases match TRBD2. The ends lost 7 bases at V and 5 bases at J; junction bases unmatched: 4. The germline gives CDR1 SQVTM, CDR2 ANQGSEA. The CDR3 totals 12 residues. This CDR3 reads CSAKTSGDTQYF. Written as DNA, the CDR3 is TGCAGCGCTAAGACTAGCGGAGATACGCAGTATTTT.